This T cell receptor beta chain was retrieved from a study of shared clonotypes between healthy human individuals. Comment on this clone: The antigen is not known.

Naive CD8 cells lacked CD45RO and underwent positive selection for CCR7, leaving out terminally differentiated effector memory CD45RA+ cells. Study results and limitations: Donor clonotype sharing was expected to depend on sequencing depth. Relative to clonotypes present in all four donors, those not shared had lower generation probabilities.

The CDR3 covers 14 residues. In germline, CDR1 is SEHNR, CDR2 FQNEAQ (reference sequence). V gave up 4 bases and J gave up 6 bases, with 15 bases separating them. The assay was immunoSEQ multiplex PCR, and TCRdb's table has in-frame clones only and misses some. This table holds around 2,000,000 clones, about 95% found once. Sequenced input: naive CD8+ T cells sorted from blood. The rearrangement links TRBV7-9 to TRBJ1-2; no definite D call. This receptor was identified in a man between 18 and 35 years old in good health. The CDR3 loop reads CASSSTRHPDGYTF. The DNA of the CDR3 is TGTGCCAGCAGCTCCACTAGACACCCTGATGGCTACACCTTC.